The 10 T cell receptor beta chains in this list originate from one sample, sequenced in a study of blood T cell repertoires in COVID-19 (TCRdb year 2020). The library came from the immunoSEQ multiplex PCR assay. TCRdb re-hosts the immuneACCESS table, in-frame sequences only. Its copies lack some clones; in the studies checked, an unresolved V gene accounts for under half of them, and the cause for the rest is not known. Counted in this sample were roughly 360,000 clones; more than 70% of them appeared once. Of the sample, 1.3% is held by the ten largest clones. Material: PBMCs or T cells enriched from blood (not recorded which). The origin of the receptors is a man younger than 40 who had recovered from COVID-19.

The table lists this clone with a count of one. J is TRBJ2-7 and V is TRBV7-8; D not certain. V lost 1 base to trimming and J lost 0 bases, with 7 bases between them. The germline CDR1 and CDR2 sequences are SGHVS and FQNEAQ. This CDR3 has 14 amino acids. CDR3 bases: TGTGCCAGCAGCTTAGAGTACAGCTCCTACGAGCAGTACTTC. Translating it yields CASSLEYSSYEQYF.

The CDR3 spells CASSPRLAGAADTQYF. The CDR3 DNA reads as TGCGCCAGCAGCCCGAGACTAGCGGGGGCTGCAGATACGCAGTATTTT. This chain uses TRBV5-1 with TRBJ2-3; 12 positions agree with TRBD2. With 4 bases clipped from V and 4 bases from J, the junction kept 7 bases outside the gene matches. CDR1 and CDR2 from the germline V gene are SGHRS and YFSETQ. This CDR3 is 16 amino acids long.

The chain joins TRBV6-2 or TRBV6-3 to TRBJ2-2, with D possibly TRBD1 on 6 matching bases. V lost 5 bases and J 5 bases, leaving 15 bases between the germline ends. This CDR3 region has 15 residues. The V gene's germline CDR1 is MNHEY and CDR2 SVGEGT. The CDR3 region is CASSLSGHSTGELFF. CDR3 coding DNA: TGTGCCAGCAGTCTCTCGGGACATTCGACCGGGGAGCTGTTTTTT.

This chain joins TRBV6-5 and TRBJ1-1; 10 positions match TRBD1. Per germline, CDR1 MNHEY and CDR2 SVGAGI. After removal of 8 bases from V and 12 bases from J, the junction contained 9 bases not matched to a gene. This CDR3 spans 12 amino acids. CDR3: CASGTGDAGPFF. The DNA for the CDR3 is TGTGCCAGCGGGACAGGGGACGCCGGACCTTTCTTT.

The genes are TRBV24-1 and TRBJ2-2; possible D gene TRBD1, 6 bases. In germline, CDR1 is KGHDR, CDR2 SFDVKD. V lost 4 bases and J 4 bases, leaving 9 bases between the germline ends. This CDR3 has 14 amino acids. CDR3 bases: TGTGCCACCAGTGAAACAGGGTCCACCGGGGAGCTGTTTTTT. Its translation: CATSETGSTGELFF.

V is TRBV19 and J is TRBJ2-3; the match to TRBD1 covers 8 bases. This CDR3 has 16 residues. Per germline, CDR1 LNHDA and CDR2 SQIVND (reference sequence). With V trimmed by 3 bases and J by 4 bases, 9 bases remained unmatched. In DNA form, the CDR3 reads TGTGCCAGTAGTATGGGGACAGGTCCGTCGTCAGATACGCAGTATTTT. This codes for CASSMGTGPSSDTQYF.

The chain recombines TRBV12-3 or TRBV12-4 with TRBJ1-2; D remains unclear. CDR3 length equals 13 residues. Trimming pared 5 bases from V and 3 bases from J, leaving 10 bases between. The CDR3 spells CASSKYADYGYTF. In DNA, the CDR3 is TGTGCCAGCAGTAAATACGCGGACTATGGCTACACCTTC.

The V and J genes are TRBV11-3 and TRBJ1-6, with a weak D call TRBD1 (5 bases). Germline V gives CDR1 SGHNT, CDR2 YENEEA. Trimming removed 7 bases from V and 5 bases from J, with 9 bases in between. The CDR3 sequence is 13 residues long. CDR3 region: CASTDRDNSPLHF. Here the CDR3 DNA reads TGTGCCAGCACCGACAGAGATAATTCACCCCTCCACTTT.

The V gene is TRBV7-2, the J gene TRBJ1-2; D is unresolved. The V and J ends lost 0 bases and 5 bases respectively, with 16 bases between them. Looked up from germline, CDR1 is SGHTA and CDR2 is FQGNSA. This CDR3 contains 16 residues. Here the CDR3 DNA reads TGTGCCAGCAGCTTAGCCCCAGGCCTACTCGGATATGGCTACACCTTC. Its translation: CASSLAPGLLGYGYTF.

The chain joins TRBV11-2 to TRBJ2-7; D is perhaps TRBD2 (5 bases). V was cut by 8 bases and J by 4 bases, with 15 bases left in between. The CDR3 spans 13 residues. In germline, CDR1 is SGHAT, CDR2 FQNNGV. The CDR3 coding sequence is TGTGCCAGCCCCCTGAGACGAGGGTACGAGCAGTACTTC. It translates to CASPLRRGYEQYF.